This entry concerns a single TCR beta chain. The sample is drawn from a study of blood T cell repertoires in COVID-19. Generated by immunoSEQ multiplex PCR, the TCRdb table keeps only in-frame clones and is missing some. The sample has fewer than 500,000 clones, roughly nine tenths seen once. Germline V gene data show CDR1 as SGHKS and CDR2 as YYEKEE (reference sequence). V lost 4 bases and J lost 1; bases outside the gene matches: 8. The CDR3 is 15 amino acids. The receptor's source is a woman younger than 35 with acute COVID-19. The chain recombines TRBV5-5 with TRBJ2-7; 7 bases fit TRBD1. The sample was PBMCs or T cells enriched from blood (not recorded which). The CDR3 coding sequence is TGTGCCAGCAGCAAGCAAGGGGGCCTTTCCTACGAGCAGTACTTC. This codes for CASSKQGGLSYEQYF.